This T cell receptor (beta chain) was recovered during a study of a mutant IDH1 vaccine in newly diagnosed glioma (dated by TCRdb to the early 2020s). Background on the whole study: Patients were given eight vaccinations, in weeks 1, 3, 5, 7, 11, 15, 19 and 23, which matched visits V03 through V10. Vaccination started 4-6 weeks after radiotherapy alone, or was given together with temozolomide cycles in the groups whose treatment included chemotherapy. Of the roughly 32 treated patients, 62.5% were male and 37.5% were female, and a mean age of around 40 years was recorded. Prior to enrollment, patients had been given standard therapy consisting of radiotherapy alone, temozolomide alone, or radiochemotherapy with temozolomide, with the combination given to most patients. Peripheral blood samples were drawn at six visits, namely V03 (baseline), V05, V07, V10, V12 and V13. For exploratory analyses, about 25 treated patients had longitudinal TCRB deep sequencing done wherever samples were available. On the study overall, not on this receptor specifically: Changes in the top peripheral T cell clonotypes picked up by TCRB sequencing did not appear to be linked to pseudoprogression. Immune responses induced by the vaccine were seen in roughly 95% of patients across multiple MHC alleles. It was noted by the authors that analyses of patient blood samples could not be reproduced owing to sample limitations. Availability determined which PBMC samples were chosen for TCRB deep sequencing.

The CDR3 runs 13 residues from the cysteine to the phenylalanine. The kept DNA is CDR3 alone, 39 bases in frame from the first base. The germline V and J ends show losses of 8 bases and 2 bases respectively, and no gene match explains 2 bases of the junction. Looking up the germline V gene yields CDR1 SGHTA and CDR2 FQGNSA. The library was made by the immunoSEQ multiplex PCR assay. Rearranged TCR beta chain sequences were amplified with the hsTCRB Kit following the manufacturer's protocol. Sequencing of TCRB libraries was carried out on an Illumina MiSeq. Under the source paper's analysis protocol: Demultiplexing, trimming and gene mapping were performed with the kit vendor's proprietary platform. TCRdb obtained this table from immuneACCESS and retained in-frame rearrangements with V and J assigned. These tables miss some clones; where compared with another copy, unresolved V genes account for less than half of the shortfall, and the remainder is unexplained. The V and J calls and the clone size are those of that table, but D and trimming were determined from the DNA. This sample gives tens of thousands of clones in total; under 90% of them show up just once. 3% to 4% of the sample rests with the top ten.

The time point label, as the study defines it: week 11, during vaccination. A 20-mer mutant IDH1 peptide at 300 micrograms in Montanide made up each vaccine dose, which was injected subcutaneously together with topical imiquimod. All donors had newly diagnosed IDH1-mutant astrocytomas of WHO grade 3 or 4 that showed loss of nuclear ATRX. The samples were drawn from NOA16, a multicentre, single-arm, open-label phase I trial in Germany that tested a mutant IDH1 peptide vaccine in humans for the first time. Genomic DNA for TCRB sequencing was extracted from EDTA blood using the DNeasy Blood and Tissue Kit. In regard to this clone: It lacks a known antigen. Nothing much larger sits one base from this clone, and base qualities are not available.

The rearranged segments are TRBV7-2 and TRBJ2-1; 8 central nucleotides agree with TRBD2. The source of this sequence is a man aged 30 to 45 with glioma. The sample in question was PBMCs, obtained from a glioma patient whose treatment included an IDH1 peptide vaccine. Read as DNA, the sequence is TGTGCCAGCGGCGGGGGGACCTACAATGAGCAGTTCTTC. The encoded protein is CASGGGTYNEQFF.